This TCR beta chain was identified in a study of T cell responses to AZD1222 COVID-19 vaccine. Only in-frame clones appear in the TCRdb table, and some are missing; sequencing was by immunoSEQ multiplex PCR. The table has around 190,000 clones, around 90% seen once. The CDR3 sequence is 15 residues long. CDR1 is MGHDK, CDR2 SYGVNS, per germline. V lost 1 base, J lost 6 bases, and 10 bases lay in between. This TCR came from an adult in good health. The chain couples TRBV25-1 to TRBJ1-6; the D is unclear. The specimen comprised peripheral blood, sampled on day 0 of AZD1222 vaccination. CDR3 loop: CASSESPGGNSPLHF. In nucleotides, the CDR3 is TGTGCCAGCAGTGAATCCCCAGGAGGTAATTCACCCCTCCACTTT. The variable domain in full, completed from reference TRBV25-1 and TRBJ1-6, reads EADIYQTPRYLVIGTGKKITLECSQTMGHDKMYWYQQDPGMELHLIHYSYGVNSTEKGDLSSESTVSRIRTEHFPLTLESARPSHTSQYLCASSESPGGNSPLHFGNGTRLTVT.